The entry below gives a single T cell receptor (beta chain) sequence along with its context. Its antigen is unknown. The second PCR ran about 6 to 12 cycles with a sample-barcoded 5' primer and J-beta primers. One entry per CDR3 protein results from TCRdb running MiXCR on the 5' RACE reads. The sample shows hundreds of thousands of distinct CDR3 sequences, around half of them seen only once. The data belong to a study of blood T cells in healthy people across ages. Notes on the study in general: With unsorted PBMCs, a conclusive comparison of naive versus antigen-experienced cells was not possible.

The CDR3 sequence is 14 residues long. V was pared by 0 bases and J by 2 bases, with 10 bases between. Germline CDR1 DFQATT, CDR2 SNEGSKA (reference sequence). Material for sequencing was blood. The TCR sequence derives from a woman in her sixties in good health. The chain has TRBV20-1 and TRBJ1-1, with TRBD1 as a possible D gene (6 bases). This chain's CDR3 is CSAREGGRNTEAFF. The CDR3 DNA is TGCAGTGCTAGAGAAGGGGGGAGAAACACTGAAGCTTTCTTT.